This T cell receptor (beta chain) was documented in a study of shared clonotypes between healthy human individuals. Germline loops: CDR1 MDHEN, CDR2 SYDVKM. The length of the CDR3 is 16 residues. J was trimmed by 0 bases and V by 6 bases; bases with no gene match: 7. Sequencing used immunoSEQ multiplex PCR; TCRdb keeps in-frame clones, though not all of them. The sample includes some 2 million clones, about 95% of them seen just once. The naive CD8 fraction comprised CD45RO-negative cells positively selected for CCR7 and excluded terminally differentiated effector memory CD45RA+ cells. The chain couples TRBV28 to TRBJ2-1; 8 bases align to TRBD2. The sequence came from a man between 18 and 35 years old in good health. The material sequenced was naive CD8+ T cells sorted from blood. The CDR3 sequence is CASSSIAGSSYNEQFF. Written as DNA, the CDR3 is TGTGCCAGCAGCTCGATAGCGGGGAGCTCCTACAATGAGCAGTTCTTC.